There are many counts of the clone carrying this T cell receptor beta chain. Antigen: not known. The entry originates in a study of CD8 T cells in ankylosing spondylitis. General study findings and limits: A TCR beta motif of eight highly homologous variants appeared characteristic of ankylosing spondylitis blood.

TCRdb independently ran MiXCR on the 5' RACE reads; one entry per CDR3 protein. The data contain tens of thousands of distinct CDR3 sequences, less than 4% of them seen just once; the ten biggest clones take up approximately 3%. Trimming took 3 bases from V and 4 from J, leaving 14 bases between them. Looked up from germline, CDR1 is SGDLS and CDR2 is YYNGEE. The CDR3 sequence is 15 residues long. This clonotype originated in a male donor with ankylosing spondylitis or in good health (not recorded which). Sequenced sample: blood, either unsorted or a sorted T cell fraction (not recorded which). This rearrangement joins TRBV9 to TRBJ2-1; a possible D gene is TRBD1 (6 bases). The CDR3 region is CASSGDGTPYNEQFF. In nucleotides, the CDR3 is TGTGCCAGCAGCGGAGACGGGACACCTTACAATGAGCAGTTCTTC. The variable domain in full, completed from reference TRBV9 and TRBJ2-1, reads DSGVTQTPKHLITATGQRVTLRCSPRSGDLSVYWYQQSLDQGLQFLIQYYNGEERAKGNILERFSAQQFPDLHSELNLSSLELGDSALYFCASSGDGTPYNEQFFGPGTRLTVL.